These 18 T cell receptor beta chains were sequenced from one sample in a study of T cells after yellow fever vaccination. TCRdb re-analysed the 5' RACE reads in MiXCR, keeping a single row per CDR3 protein. Here the sample spans 300,000 or so distinct CDR3 sequences, 3% to 4.5% being singletons. This sample comprised PBMCs, obtained 5 days after the yellow fever booster vaccination. All receptors come from a man between 18 and 29 years old who received the YFV17D yellow fever vaccine.

The chain carries TRBV7-2 and TRBJ2-5, with 8 bases lining up with TRBD2. V lost 4 bases and J lost 4; bases outside the gene matches: 5. Germline lookup yields CDR1 SGHTA and CDR2 FQGNSA. The CDR3 length is 14 residues. CDR3: CASSYPGTRETQYF. CDR3 nucleotide sequence: TGTGCCAGCAGCTACCCCGGGACTAGAGAGACCCAGTACTTC.

V is TRBV6-5 and J is TRBJ1-4; D is unclear. The CDR3 covers 16 residues. Germline V gene sequence: CDR1 MNHEY, CDR2 SVGAGI. The V end was cut by 0 bases, the J end by 0 bases, with 8 bases between. DNA of the CDR3: TGTGCCAGCAGTTACTCTGCGGGAGCAACTAATGAAAAACTGTTTTTT. Translated: CASSYSAGATNEKLFF.

Comments on this clonotype: At one of its ends the junction is not consistent with the germline gene, which may arise from a read error. The chain recombines TRBV27 with TRBJ1-5; TRBD1 agrees at 8 bases. Germline V gives CDR1 MNHEY, CDR2 SMNVEV (reference sequence). The CDR3 has 14 residues. CDR3 coding DNA: TGTGCCAGCAGGACAGGGGTTATTGGTCAGCCCCTGCATTTT. Amino acids: CASRTGVIGQPLHF.

The genes are TRBV12-3 or TRBV12-4 and TRBJ1-1; D not resolved. This CDR3 is built from 12 residues. Trimming left V 2 bases short and J 5 bases short, with 6 bases between. The CDR3 spells CASSLRVTEAFF. Written as DNA, the CDR3 is TGTGCCAGCAGTTTAAGGGTAACTGAAGCTTTCTTT.

This clonotype was observed a handful of times. The rearrangement links TRBV6-1 to TRBJ1-3; D remains unclear. V shed 5 bases and J shed 0 bases, with 14 bases lying between them. Germline V gene sequence: CDR1 MNHNS, CDR2 SASEGT. The CDR3 totals 16 residues. CDR3 residues: CASSREAQSSGNTIYF. Here the CDR3 DNA reads TGTGCCAGCAGTAGAGAGGCCCAGAGCTCTGGAAACACCATATATTTT.

This clonotype was recorded a few times. The chain employs TRBV3-1 and TRBJ2-5; D is undetermined. The CDR3 contains 14 residues. The V end lost 4 bases, the J end lost 4 bases, and 13 bases lay between the germline ends. The V gene's germline CDR1 is LGHDT and CDR2 YNNKEL (reference sequence). The CDR3 loop reads CASSRIGNRETQYF. DNA of the CDR3: TGTGCCAGCAGCCGAATCGGAAACAGAGAGACCCAGTACTTC.

There are many counts of this clonotype. The chain links TRBV6-2 or TRBV6-3 to TRBJ2-7; D possibly corresponds to TRBD1 (5 bases). Germline CDR1 reads MNHEY; CDR2 reads SVGEGT. The length of the CDR3 is 15 residues. Trimming took off 0 bases at V and 5 bases at J, with 14 bases between the two ends. CDR3 sequence reads: CASSYSQGMPNEQYV. CDR3 in DNA: TGTGCCAGCAGTTACTCGCAGGGCATGCCGAACGAGCAGTACGTC.

This clonotype was recorded many times. The chain carries TRBV6-6 and TRBJ1-5, with D tentatively TRBD1 (6 bases). Per the germline V gene, CDR1 is MNHNY and CDR2 is SVGAGI (reference sequence). This CDR3 is 15 amino acids long. Trimming left V 2 bases short and J 6 bases short, with 14 bases between. The CDR3 reads CASSYEPGAGQPQHF. The CDR3 bases are TGTGCCAGCAGTTACGAACCGGGGGCCGGTCAGCCCCAGCATTTT.

At least ten counts were recorded for this clonotype. This chain joins TRBV14 and TRBJ1-4; D gene uncertain. The CDR3 extends over 20 amino acids. Germline V gives CDR1 SGHDN, CDR2 FVKESK. The V end lost 0 bases, the J end lost 6 bases, and 26 bases lay between the germline ends. The CDR3 spells CASSQEGGKRADAWDEKLFF. CDR3 sequence (DNA): TGTGCCAGCAGCCAAGAGGGAGGCAAGAGGGCCGATGCCTGGGATGAAAAACTGTTTTTT. The whole variable domain, filled in from reference TRBV14 and TRBJ1-4, reads EAGVTQFPSHSVIEKGQTVTLRCDPISGHDNLYWYRRVMGKEIKFLLHFVKESKQDESGMPNNRFLAERTGGTYSTLKVQPAELEDSGVYFCASSQEGGKRADAWDEKLFFGSGTQLSVL.

There are many counts of this clonotype. The genes are TRBV7-2 and TRBJ2-1, with 16 bases matching TRBD2. The V and J ends lost 5 bases and 7 bases, in that order; junction bases with no gene match: 2. Germline CDR1 reads SGHTA; CDR2 reads FQGNSA. The CDR3 spans 15 residues. The CDR3 loop reads CASSRGLAGGNEQFF. The CDR3 bases are TGTGCCAGCAGCCGGGGACTAGCGGGGGGGAATGAGCAGTTCTTC.

The gene calls are TRBV5-1 and TRBJ1-2; TRBD1 matches 10 bases. V was clipped by 2 bases and J by 7 bases; unmatched bases: 5. Germline V lookup: CDR1 SGHRS, CDR2 YFSETQ. The CDR3 consists of 14 residues. CDR3 nucleotide sequence: TGCGCCAGCAGCTTATCGGGACAGGGGACTGGCTACACCTTC. Protein product: CASSLSGQGTGYTF. Complete variable domain (other parts from reference TRBV5-1 and TRBJ1-2): KAGVTQTPRYLIKTRGQQVTLSCSPISGHRSVSWYQQTPGQGLQFLFEYFSETQRNKGNFPGRFSGRQFSNSRSEMNVSTLELGDSALYLCASSLSGQGTGYTFGSGTRLTVV.

V is TRBV20-1 and J is TRBJ2-2, with D possibly TRBD2 on 7 matching bases. Germline-derived CDR1 and CDR2 are DFQATT and SNEGSKA (reference sequence). This CDR3 contains 15 residues. Trimming pared 1 base from V and 4 bases from J, leaving 13 bases between. The CDR3 spells CSARVGGGATGELFF. CDR3 nucleotide sequence: TGCAGTGCTAGAGTAGGAGGGGGGGCCACCGGGGAGCTGTTTTTT.

In its sample, this clonotype was seen a few times. The rearrangement uses TRBV12-3 or TRBV12-4 and TRBJ2-1; TRBD2 matches 12 bases. CDR3 length: 15 amino acids. V gave up 5 bases and J gave up 7 bases; unmatched junction bases: 6. The CDR3 coding sequence is TGTGCCAGCAGTCTTGGACTAGCGGGGTTAAATGAGCAGTTCTTC. It yields the protein CASSLGLAGLNEQFF.

The chain uses TRBV12-3 or TRBV12-4 and TRBJ1-2, with D perhaps matching TRBD1 (5 bases). The CDR3 loop spans 15 amino acids. Trimming pared 3 bases from V and 2 bases from J, leaving 13 bases between. CDR3 protein: CASSFLPTENYGYTF. The DNA of the CDR3 is TGTGCCAGCAGTTTTCTCCCGACAGAGAACTATGGCTACACCTTC.

The table lists this clonotype with many counts. The chain joins TRBV7-3 to TRBJ2-1; D gene unclear. The CDR3 consists of 15 residues. Germline CDR1 SGHTA, CDR2 FQGTGA. The V end lost 2 bases, the J end lost 5 bases, and 13 bases lay between the germline ends. CDR3 region: CASSLEVGQDNEQFF. In nucleotides, the CDR3 is TGTGCCAGCAGCTTAGAGGTCGGCCAAGACAATGAGCAGTTCTTC.

The chain uses TRBV7-9 and TRBJ2-5; D is unresolved. The germline V and J ends were trimmed by 4 bases and 4 bases, with 10 bases remaining between them. Germline V CDR1 and CDR2: SEHNR, FQNEAQ (reference sequence). This CDR3 region has 13 residues. In DNA, the CDR3 is TGTGCCAGCAGCTCAACGCGTTCAGAGACCCAGTACTTC. Its translation: CASSSTRSETQYF. The full variable domain, its missing parts supplied by reference TRBV7-9 and TRBJ2-5, is DTGVSQNPRHKITKRGQNVTFRCDPISEHNRLYWYRQTLGQGPEFLTYFQNEAQLEKSRLLSDRFSAERPKGSFSTLEIQRTEQGDSAMYLCASSSTRSETQYFGPGTRLLVL.

In its sample, this clonotype was seen a few times. V gene TRBV7-2 combines with J gene TRBJ2-7, with TRBD1 matching 9 bases. The V gene's germline CDR1 is SGHTA and CDR2 FQGNSA. This CDR3 spans 14 amino acids. The junction had 5 bases not matched to a gene; V was cut back by 1 base and J by 7 bases. The CDR3 DNA reads as TGTGCCAGCAGCTTAGTACAGGGGGCGCGGGAGCAGTACTTC. Amino acids: CASSLVQGAREQYF.

This clonotype was found a few times. This chain links TRBV5-4 with TRBJ2-3, with TRBD2 matching over 8 bases. This CDR3 contains 16 residues. Germline values: CDR1 SGHNT, CDR2 YYREEE (reference sequence). The V gene end was trimmed by 1 base and the J gene end by 4 bases; junction bases not matched to a gene: 8. The chain's CDR3 is CASSLLTGGPPDTQYF. CDR3 in DNA: TGTGCCAGCAGCTTGCTAACGGGGGGGCCCCCAGATACGCAGTATTTT.